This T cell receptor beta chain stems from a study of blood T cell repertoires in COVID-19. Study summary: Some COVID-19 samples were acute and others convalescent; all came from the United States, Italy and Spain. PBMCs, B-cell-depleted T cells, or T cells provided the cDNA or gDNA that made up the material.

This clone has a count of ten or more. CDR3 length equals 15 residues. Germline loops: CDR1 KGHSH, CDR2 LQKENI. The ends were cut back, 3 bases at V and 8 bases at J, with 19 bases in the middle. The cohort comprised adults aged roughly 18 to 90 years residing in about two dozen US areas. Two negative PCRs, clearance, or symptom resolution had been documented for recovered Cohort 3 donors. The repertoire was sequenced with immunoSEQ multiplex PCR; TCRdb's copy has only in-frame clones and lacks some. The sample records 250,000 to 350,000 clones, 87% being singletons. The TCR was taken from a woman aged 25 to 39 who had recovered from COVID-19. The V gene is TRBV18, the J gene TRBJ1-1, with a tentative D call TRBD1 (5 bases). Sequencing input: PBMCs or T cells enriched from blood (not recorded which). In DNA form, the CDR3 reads TGTGCCAGCTCACCCACCGGGACGCCCGGGGGAGAAGCTTTCTTT. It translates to CASSPTGTPGGEAFF.